This passage covers 10 T cell receptor beta chains from one sample sequenced in a study of blood T cell repertoires in COVID-19. Clones were sequenced by immunoSEQ multiplex PCR, and TCRdb holds only the in-frame ones, with some missing. Seen here are over 350,000 clones, 87% observed once, and the top ten hold about 9.4%. What was sequenced was PBMCs or T cells enriched from blood (not recorded which). Source of these receptors: a woman aged 45-59 years who had recovered from COVID-19.

This clone was counted a single time. The chain carries TRBV19 and TRBJ1-1; D call uncertain. Germline V gene data show CDR1 as LNHDA and CDR2 as SQIVND (reference sequence). This CDR3 spans 12 amino acids. V dropped 3 bases and J dropped 6 bases, with 8 bases sitting between them. CDR3 residues: CASSIGDAEAFF. The CDR3 DNA follows: TGTGCCAGTAGTATCGGGGATGCTGAAGCTTTCTTT.

This clone was picked up a small number of times. The chain is built from TRBV7-8 and TRBJ1-5, with TRBD1 as a possible D gene (5 bases). CDR1 and CDR2 from the germline V gene are SGHVS and FQNEAQ. The CDR3 consists of 16 residues. V dropped 4 bases and J dropped 2 bases, with 15 bases sitting between them. The DNA for the CDR3 is TGTGCCAGCAGCTCCAGGGTGGGCAGCGGCAATCAGCCCCAGCATTTT. Translation gives CASSSRVGSGNQPQHF.

The chain's CDR3 is CASSLSPGYEQYF. In nucleotides, the CDR3 is TGTGCCAGCAGTTTATCCCCGGGCTACGAGCAGTACTTC. V and J are TRBV27 and TRBJ2-7; D not resolved. Germline V gene sequence: CDR1 MNHEY, CDR2 SMNVEV (reference sequence). V dropped 0 bases and J dropped 3 bases, with 6 bases sitting between them. This CDR3 is 13 amino acids long.

The V gene is TRBV5-1, the J gene TRBJ1-1; weak D call: TRBD1 (5 bases). Trimming cost V 6 bases and J 5 bases, with 20 bases left between them. Germline V gives CDR1 SGHRS, CDR2 YFSETQ. CDR3 length: 15 amino acids. The CDR3 loop reads CASIPLGGERTEAFF. DNA of the CDR3: TGCGCCAGCATCCCCCTGGGGGGGGAGCGGACTGAAGCTTTCTTT. The full variable domain, in which reference TRBV5-1 and TRBJ1-1 provide the parts outside the CDR3, is KAGVTQTPRYLIKTRGQQVTLSCSPISGHRSVSWYQQTPGQGLQFLFEYFSETQRNKGNFPGRFSGRQFSNSRSEMNVSTLELGDSALYLCASIPLGGERTEAFFGQGTRLTVV.

In DNA, the CDR3 is TGTGCCAGCAGTCCCGGACAGGGGCCTATTTTCTTCTATGGCTACACCTTC. This translates into CASSPGQGPIFFYGYTF. V is TRBV28 and J is TRBJ1-2, with 9 nucleotides matching TRBD1. CDR1 is MDHEN and CDR2 is SYDVKM in the germline V gene. V trimming: 5 bases; J trimming: 4 bases; junction bases outside the gene matches: 14. CDR3 length: 17 residues.

The CDR3 DNA is TGTGCCAGCAGCTTAAGGACAGACTATGGCTACACCTTC. This codes for CASSLRTDYGYTF. The V call is TRBV7-2, the J call TRBJ1-2; TRBD1 is a possible D gene (6 bases). The length of the CDR3 is 13 residues. V was cut by 2 bases and J by 3 bases, with 7 bases left in between. The germline CDR1 and CDR2 sequences are SGHTA and FQGNSA.

This clone was recorded many times. The rearrangement links TRBV14 to TRBJ1-1; D unclear. This CDR3 region has 14 residues. In germline, CDR1 is SGHDN, CDR2 FVKESK. Trimming left V 4 bases short and J 0 bases short, with 9 bases between. The CDR3: CASSRGNLNTEAFF. The DNA of the CDR3 is TGTGCCAGCAGCCGCGGTAACCTGAACACTGAAGCTTTCTTT.

The chain uses TRBV7-9 and TRBJ2-2; possibly TRBD1 for D (7 bases). V was shortened by 4 bases and J by 6 bases, with 21 bases between the two germline ends. This CDR3 is built from 17 residues. Germline V lookup: CDR1 SEHNR, CDR2 FQNEAQ (reference sequence). The CDR3 region has the DNA TGTGCCAGCAGCTCCCAATGGGGGGACAGTAAGCCCGGGGAGCTGTTTTTT. Its protein is CASSSQWGDSKPGELFF.

The chain couples TRBV2 to TRBJ1-6; D is unclear. Germline loops: CDR1 SNHLY, CDR2 FYNNEI. The V end was cut by 6 bases, the J end by 2 bases, with 8 bases between. This CDR3 spans 14 amino acids. The CDR3 sequence is CASRRQTYNSPLHF. DNA of the CDR3: TGTGCCAGCAGGCGACAAACCTATAATTCACCCCTCCACTTT. The full variable domain, in which reference TRBV2 and TRBJ1-6 provide the parts outside the CDR3, is EPEVTQTPSHQVTQMGQEVILRCVPISNHLYFYWYRQILGQKVEFLVSFYNNEISEKSEIFDDQFSVERPDGSNFTLKIRSTKLEDSAMYFCASRRQTYNSPLHFGNGTRLTVT.

The rearrangement links TRBV27 to TRBJ1-3; 8 positions match TRBD1. Germline trimming cut 5 bases from V and 3 bases from J; bases unmatched to any gene: 3. This CDR3 has 14 residues. Germline V gene lookup returns CDR1 MNHEY and CDR2 SMNVEV (reference sequence). For the CDR3, the DNA is TGTGCCAGCAGTCCCGACAGGGGTGGAAACACCATATATTTT. It specifies CASSPDRGGNTIYF.